Sequencing of this T cell receptor (beta chain) was carried out in a study of shared clonotypes between healthy human individuals. Findings and limits, study-wide: Expectations were that clonotype sharing among donors would be affected by sequencing depth.

A note on this clone: The antigen remains undetermined.

The V gene's germline CDR1 is SGDLS and CDR2 YYNGEE. The CDR3 length is 16 residues. J was trimmed by 3 bases and V by 2 bases; bases with no gene match: 5. Assay used: immunoSEQ multiplex PCR; TCRdb lists only in-frame clones, some missing. The data contain about 2.4 million clones, 80% to 95% of them singletons. Sequencing input: naive CD4+ T cells from PBMCs. Stated subset: CD45RA+ positively selected. This sequence joins TRBV9 and TRBJ2-2; TRBD2 agrees at 9 bases. The sequence was obtained from a man between 18 and 35 years old in good health. Some clones in this sample may be carry-over from other donors' samples. The CDR3 DNA reads as TGTGCCAGCAGCGTTAGCGGGAGCCCTGACACCGGGGAGCTGTTTTTT. Residues: CASSVSGSPDTGELFF.